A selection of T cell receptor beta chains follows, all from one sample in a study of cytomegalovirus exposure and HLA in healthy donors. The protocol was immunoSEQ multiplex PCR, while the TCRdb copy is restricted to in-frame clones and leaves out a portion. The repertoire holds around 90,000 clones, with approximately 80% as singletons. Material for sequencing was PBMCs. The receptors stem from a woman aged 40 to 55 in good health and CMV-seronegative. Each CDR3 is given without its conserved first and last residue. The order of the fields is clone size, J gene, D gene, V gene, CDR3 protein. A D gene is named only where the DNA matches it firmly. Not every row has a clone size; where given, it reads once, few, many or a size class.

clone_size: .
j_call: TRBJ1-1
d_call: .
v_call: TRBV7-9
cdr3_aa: ASSSSYRALSAF

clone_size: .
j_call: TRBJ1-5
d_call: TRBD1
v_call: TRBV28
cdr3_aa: ASSPSRGFQPQH

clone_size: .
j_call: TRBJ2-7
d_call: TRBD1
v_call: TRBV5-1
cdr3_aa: ASKLNLDRGYEQY

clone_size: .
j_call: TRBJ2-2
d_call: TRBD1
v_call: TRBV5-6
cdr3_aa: ASSGGQGFGAGELF

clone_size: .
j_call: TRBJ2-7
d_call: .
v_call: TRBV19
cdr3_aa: ASSIRVAYEQY

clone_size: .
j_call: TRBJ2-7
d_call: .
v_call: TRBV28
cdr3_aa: ASSSPLTPYEQY

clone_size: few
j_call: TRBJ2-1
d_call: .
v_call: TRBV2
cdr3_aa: ASSSESYNEQF

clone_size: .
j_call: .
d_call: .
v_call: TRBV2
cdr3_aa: ASRAGGIPYEQY

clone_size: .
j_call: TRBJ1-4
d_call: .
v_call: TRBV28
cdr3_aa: ASSQGSYGAEKLF

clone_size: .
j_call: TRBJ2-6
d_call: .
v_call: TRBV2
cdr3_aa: ASSVGTGPWANVLT

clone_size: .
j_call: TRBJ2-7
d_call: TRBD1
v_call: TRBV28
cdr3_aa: ASSLGTGVTYEQY

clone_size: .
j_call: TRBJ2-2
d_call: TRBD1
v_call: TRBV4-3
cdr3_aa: ASSQDDRANTGELF

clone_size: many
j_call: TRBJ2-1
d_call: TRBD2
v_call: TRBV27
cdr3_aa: ASTSGISEQF

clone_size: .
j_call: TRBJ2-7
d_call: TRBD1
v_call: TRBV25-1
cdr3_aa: ASRRGQGSFEQY

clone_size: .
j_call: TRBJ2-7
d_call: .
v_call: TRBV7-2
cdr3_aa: ASSLVGGGDEQY

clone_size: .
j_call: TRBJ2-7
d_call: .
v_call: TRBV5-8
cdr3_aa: ATGVTGEQY

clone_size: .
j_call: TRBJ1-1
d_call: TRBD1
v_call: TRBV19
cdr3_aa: ASSTNRGRDTEAF

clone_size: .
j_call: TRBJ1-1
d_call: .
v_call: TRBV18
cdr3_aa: ASSPRGIVGNTEAF

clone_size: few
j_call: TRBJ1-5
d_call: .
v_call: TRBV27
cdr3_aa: ASSLATGPQH

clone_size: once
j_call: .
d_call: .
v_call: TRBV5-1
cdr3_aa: ASSLTGNYEQY

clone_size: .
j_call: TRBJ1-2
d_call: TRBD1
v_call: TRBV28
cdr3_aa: ASSLSDRPSLYGYT

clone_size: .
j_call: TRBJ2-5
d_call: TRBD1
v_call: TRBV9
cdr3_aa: ASSVMTGGLETQY

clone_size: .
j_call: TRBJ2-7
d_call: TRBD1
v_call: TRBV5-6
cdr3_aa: ASSLVETGGYRQY

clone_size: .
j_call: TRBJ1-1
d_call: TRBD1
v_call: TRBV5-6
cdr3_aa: ASSPGVRTGVRGAF

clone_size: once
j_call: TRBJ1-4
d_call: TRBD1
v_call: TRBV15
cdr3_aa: ATKRDRDSFEKLF

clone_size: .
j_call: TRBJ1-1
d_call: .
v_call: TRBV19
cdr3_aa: ASSLGVQNTEAF

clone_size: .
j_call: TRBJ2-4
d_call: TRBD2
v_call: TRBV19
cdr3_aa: ASSSQSGGKKDIQY

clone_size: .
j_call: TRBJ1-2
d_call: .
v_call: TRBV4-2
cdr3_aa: ASALGRVDEGYT

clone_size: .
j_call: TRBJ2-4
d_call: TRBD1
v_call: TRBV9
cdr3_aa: ASSVGDSKKNIQY

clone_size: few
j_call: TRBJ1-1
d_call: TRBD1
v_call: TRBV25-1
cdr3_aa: ASSAPRQGASTEAF

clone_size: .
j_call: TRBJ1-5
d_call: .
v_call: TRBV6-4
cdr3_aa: ASSRNPDRPQH

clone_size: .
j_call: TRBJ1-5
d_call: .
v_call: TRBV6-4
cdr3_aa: ASSWRGHKNQPQH

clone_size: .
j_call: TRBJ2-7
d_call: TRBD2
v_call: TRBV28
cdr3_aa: ASRRIREGTYEQY

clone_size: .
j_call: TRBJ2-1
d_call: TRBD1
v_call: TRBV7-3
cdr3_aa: ASSPIGTGEHEQF

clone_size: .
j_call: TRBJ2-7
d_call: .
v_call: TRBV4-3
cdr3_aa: ASSQGAGTSSYEQY

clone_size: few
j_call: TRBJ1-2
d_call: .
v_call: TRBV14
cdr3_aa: ASSQAGLYGYT

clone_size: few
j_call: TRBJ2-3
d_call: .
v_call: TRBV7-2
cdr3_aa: ASSSQGSDTQY

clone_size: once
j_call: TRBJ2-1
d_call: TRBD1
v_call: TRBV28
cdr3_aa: ASSRQGRDEQF

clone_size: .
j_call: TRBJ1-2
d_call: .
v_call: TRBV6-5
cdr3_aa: ASRPGGYGYT

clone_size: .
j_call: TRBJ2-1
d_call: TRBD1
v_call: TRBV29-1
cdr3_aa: SVPKGGQGFYNEQF

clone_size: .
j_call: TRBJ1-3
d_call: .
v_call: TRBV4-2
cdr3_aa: ASSQDRTAGNTIY

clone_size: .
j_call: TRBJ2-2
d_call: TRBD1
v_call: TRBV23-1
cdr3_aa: ASSQRSGDRGVGAGELF

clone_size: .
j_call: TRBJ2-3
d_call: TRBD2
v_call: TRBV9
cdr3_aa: ASSGSGRGKDTQY

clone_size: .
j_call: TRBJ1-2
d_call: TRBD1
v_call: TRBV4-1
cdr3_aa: ASSVDRGKCT

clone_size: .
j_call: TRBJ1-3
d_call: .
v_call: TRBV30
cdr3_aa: AWGQSGNTIY

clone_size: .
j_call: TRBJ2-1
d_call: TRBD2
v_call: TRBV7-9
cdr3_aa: SSSLVVRGGRADEQF

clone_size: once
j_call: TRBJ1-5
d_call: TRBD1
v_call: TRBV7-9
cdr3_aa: ASSLGPGGVSNQPQH

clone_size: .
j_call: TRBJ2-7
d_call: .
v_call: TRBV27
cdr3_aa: ASTPVGQGNEQY

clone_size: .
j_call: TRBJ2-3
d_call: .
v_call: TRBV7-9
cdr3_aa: SSSPVRRRPSDTQY

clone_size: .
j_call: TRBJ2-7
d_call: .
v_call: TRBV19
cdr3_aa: ASSKEGLVRCEQY

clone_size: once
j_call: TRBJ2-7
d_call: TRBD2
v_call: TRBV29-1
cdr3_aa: SGRGFEGGSGEQY

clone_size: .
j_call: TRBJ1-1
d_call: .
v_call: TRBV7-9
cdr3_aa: ASSALTGFTEAF